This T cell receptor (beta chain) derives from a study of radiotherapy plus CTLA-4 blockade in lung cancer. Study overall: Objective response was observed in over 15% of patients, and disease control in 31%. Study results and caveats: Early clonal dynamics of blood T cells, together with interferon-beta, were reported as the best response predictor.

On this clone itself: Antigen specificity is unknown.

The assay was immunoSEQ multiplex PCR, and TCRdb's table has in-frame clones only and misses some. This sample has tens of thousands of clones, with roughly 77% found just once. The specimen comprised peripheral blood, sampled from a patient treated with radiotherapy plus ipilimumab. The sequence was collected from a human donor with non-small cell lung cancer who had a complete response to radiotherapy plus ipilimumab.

Here the CDR3 reads CASSLGSHLGETQYF. For the CDR3, the DNA is TGCGCCAGCAGCTTAGGGTCCCACCTGGGAGAGACCCAGTACTTC. The gene calls are TRBV5-1 and TRBJ2-5; D not certain. The V end lost 2 bases, the J end lost 4 bases, and 15 bases lay between the germline ends. There are 15 residues in the CDR3. Germline loops: CDR1 SGHRS, CDR2 YFSETQ. The variable domain in full, completed from reference TRBV5-1 and TRBJ2-5, reads KAGVTQTPRYLIKTRGQQVTLSCSPISGHRSVSWYQQTPGQGLQFLFEYFSETQRNKGNFPGRFSGRQFSNSRSEMNVSTLELGDSALYLCASSLGSHLGETQYFGPGTRLLVL.